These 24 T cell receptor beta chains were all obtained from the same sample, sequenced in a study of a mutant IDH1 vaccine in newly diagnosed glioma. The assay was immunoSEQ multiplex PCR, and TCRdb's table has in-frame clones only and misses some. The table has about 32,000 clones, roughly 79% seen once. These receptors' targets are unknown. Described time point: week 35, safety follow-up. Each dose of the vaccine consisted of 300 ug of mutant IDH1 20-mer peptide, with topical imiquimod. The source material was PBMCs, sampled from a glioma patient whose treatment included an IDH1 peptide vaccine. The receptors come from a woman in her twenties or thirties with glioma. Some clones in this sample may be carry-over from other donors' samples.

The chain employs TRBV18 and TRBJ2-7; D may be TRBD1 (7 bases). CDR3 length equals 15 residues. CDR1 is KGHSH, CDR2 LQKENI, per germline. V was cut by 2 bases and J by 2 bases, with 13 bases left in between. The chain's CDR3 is CASSPGGGVPYEQYF. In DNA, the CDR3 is TGTGCCAGCTCACCAGGAGGGGGCGTCCCCTACGAGCAGTACTTC.

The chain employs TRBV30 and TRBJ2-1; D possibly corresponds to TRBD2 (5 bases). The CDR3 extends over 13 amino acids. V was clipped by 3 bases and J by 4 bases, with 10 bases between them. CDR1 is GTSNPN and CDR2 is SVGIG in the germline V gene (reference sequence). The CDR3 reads CAWSPPGYNEQFF. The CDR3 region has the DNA TGTGCCTGGAGCCCCCCGGGGTACAATGAGCAGTTCTTC. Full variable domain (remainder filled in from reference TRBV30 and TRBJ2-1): SQTIHQWPATLVQPVGSPLSLECTVEGTSNPNLYWYRQAAGRGLQLLFYSVGIGQISSEVPQNLSASRPQDRQFILSSKKLLLSDSGFYLCAWSPPGYNEQFFGPGTRLTVL.

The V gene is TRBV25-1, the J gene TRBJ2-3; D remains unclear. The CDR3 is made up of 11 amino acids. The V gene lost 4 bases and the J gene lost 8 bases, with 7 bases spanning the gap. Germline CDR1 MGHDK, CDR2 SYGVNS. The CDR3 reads CASSGKSTQYF. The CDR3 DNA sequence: TGTGCCAGCAGTGGAAAGAGTACGCAGTATTTT.

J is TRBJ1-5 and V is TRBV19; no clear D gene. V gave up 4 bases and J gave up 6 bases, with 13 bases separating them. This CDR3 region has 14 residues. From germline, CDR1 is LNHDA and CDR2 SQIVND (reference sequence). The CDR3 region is CASSTEGAGQPQHF. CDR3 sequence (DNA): TGTGCCAGTAGTACCGAGGGCGCGGGTCAGCCCCAGCATTTT.

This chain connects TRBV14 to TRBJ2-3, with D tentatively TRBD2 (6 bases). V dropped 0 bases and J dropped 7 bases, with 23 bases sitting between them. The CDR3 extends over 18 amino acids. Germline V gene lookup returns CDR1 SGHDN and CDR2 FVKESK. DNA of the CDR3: TGTGCCAGCAGCCAAGAGTTTGCGGGACGCCTACCTTCCCATACGCAGTATTTT. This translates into CASSQEFAGRLPSHTQYF.

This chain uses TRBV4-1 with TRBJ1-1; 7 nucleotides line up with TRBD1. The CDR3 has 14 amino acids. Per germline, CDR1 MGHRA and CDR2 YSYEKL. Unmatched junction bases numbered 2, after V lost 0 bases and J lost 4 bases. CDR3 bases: TGCGCCAGCAGCCAAGAGGACAGGACCACTGAAGCTTTCTTT. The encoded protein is CASSQEDRTTEAFF.

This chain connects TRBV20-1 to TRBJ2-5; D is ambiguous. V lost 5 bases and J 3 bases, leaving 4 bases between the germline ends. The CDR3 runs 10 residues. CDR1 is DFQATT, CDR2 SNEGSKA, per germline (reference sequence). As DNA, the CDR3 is TGCAGTGCTGAAAAAGAGACCCAGTACTTC. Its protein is CSAEKETQYF.

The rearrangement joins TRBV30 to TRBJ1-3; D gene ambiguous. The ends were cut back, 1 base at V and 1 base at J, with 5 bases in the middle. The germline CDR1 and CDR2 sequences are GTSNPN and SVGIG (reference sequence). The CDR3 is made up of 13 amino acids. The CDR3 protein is CAWSGGSGNTIYF. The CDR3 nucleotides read TGTGCCTGGAGTGGGGGTTCTGGAAACACCATATATTTT.

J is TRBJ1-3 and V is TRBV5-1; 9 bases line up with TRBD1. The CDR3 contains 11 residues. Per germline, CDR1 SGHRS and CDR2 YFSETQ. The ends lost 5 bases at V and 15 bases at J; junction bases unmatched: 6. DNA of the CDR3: TGCGCCAGCAGGGGCGGGACAGGGACATATTTT. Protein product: CASRGGTGTYF.

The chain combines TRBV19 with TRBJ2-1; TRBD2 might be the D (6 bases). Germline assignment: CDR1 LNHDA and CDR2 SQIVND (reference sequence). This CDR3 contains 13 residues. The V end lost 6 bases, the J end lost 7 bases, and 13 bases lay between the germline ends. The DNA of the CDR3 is TGTGCCAGTAGGGGAGGAACGTGGAATGAGCAGTTCTTC. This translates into CASRGGTWNEQFF.

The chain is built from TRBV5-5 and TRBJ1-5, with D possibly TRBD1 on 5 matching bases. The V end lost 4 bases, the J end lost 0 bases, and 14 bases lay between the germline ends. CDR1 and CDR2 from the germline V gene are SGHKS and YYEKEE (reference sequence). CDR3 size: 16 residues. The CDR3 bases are TGTGCCAGCAGCCCGGGGGTTCGGGATAGCAATCAGCCCCAGCATTTT. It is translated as CASSPGVRDSNQPQHF.

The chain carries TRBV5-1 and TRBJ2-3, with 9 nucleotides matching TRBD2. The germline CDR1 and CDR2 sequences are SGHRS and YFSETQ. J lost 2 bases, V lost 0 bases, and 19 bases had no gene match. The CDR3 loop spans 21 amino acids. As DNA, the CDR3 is TGCGCCAGCAGCTTGGCCGTCGGCCTAGCGGGACGACATCGTATCACAGATACGCAGTATTTT. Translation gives CASSLAVGLAGRHRITDTQYF. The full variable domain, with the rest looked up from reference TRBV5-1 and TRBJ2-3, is KAGVTQTPRYLIKTRGQQVTLSCSPISGHRSVSWYQQTPGQGLQFLFEYFSETQRNKGNFPGRFSGRQFSNSRSEMNVSTLELGDSALYLCASSLAVGLAGRHRITDTQYFGPGTRLTVL.

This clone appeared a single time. This CDR3 is CASSLQTWNTIYF. DNA for the CDR3: TGTGCCAGCAGCTTACAGACATGGAACACCATATATTTT. The rearrangement links TRBV11-2 to TRBJ1-3; D gene ambiguous. V lost 2 bases to trimming and J lost 7 bases, with 9 bases between them. The germline CDR1 and CDR2 sequences are SGHAT and FQNNGV. The CDR3 runs 13 residues.

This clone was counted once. The CDR3 nucleotides are TGTGCCAGCAGCCCGCAGAGCACTGAAGCTTTCTTT. As protein: CASSPQSTEAFF. The chain recombines TRBV11-2 with TRBJ1-1; no reliable D call. V lost 5 bases and J 4 bases, leaving 8 bases between the germline ends. Germline V gene sequence: CDR1 SGHAT, CDR2 FQNNGV. The CDR3 is made up of 12 amino acids.

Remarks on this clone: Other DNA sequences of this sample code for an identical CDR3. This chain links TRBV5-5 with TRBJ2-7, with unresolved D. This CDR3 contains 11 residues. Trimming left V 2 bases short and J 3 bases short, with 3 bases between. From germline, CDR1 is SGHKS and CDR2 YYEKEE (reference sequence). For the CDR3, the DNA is TGTGCCAGCAGCTTAGGCTACGAGCAGTACTTC. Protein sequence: CASSLGYEQYF. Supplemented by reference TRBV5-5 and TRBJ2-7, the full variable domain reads DAGVTQSPTHLIKTRGQQVTLRCSPISGHKSVSWYQQVLGQGPQFIFQYYEKEERGRGNFPDRFSARQFPNYSSELNVNALLLGDSALYLCASSLGYEQYFGPGTRLTVT.

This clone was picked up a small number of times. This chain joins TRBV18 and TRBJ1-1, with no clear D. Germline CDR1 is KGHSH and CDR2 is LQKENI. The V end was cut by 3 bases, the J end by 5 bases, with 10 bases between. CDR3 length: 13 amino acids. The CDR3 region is CASSPILETEAFF. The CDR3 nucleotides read TGTGCCAGCTCACCGATTCTTGAAACTGAAGCTTTCTTT.

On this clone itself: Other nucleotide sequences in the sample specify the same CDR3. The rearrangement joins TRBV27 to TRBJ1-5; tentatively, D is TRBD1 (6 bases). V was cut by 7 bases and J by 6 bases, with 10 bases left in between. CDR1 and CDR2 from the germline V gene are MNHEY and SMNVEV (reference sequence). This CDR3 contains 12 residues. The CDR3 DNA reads TGTGCCAGCAAAACAGGGCTTCAGCCCCAGCATTTT. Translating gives CASKTGLQPQHF.

The CDR3 spells CASSVATGGSQETQYF. CDR3 bases: TGTGCCAGCAGCGTAGCGACAGGGGGCTCCCAAGAGACCCAGTACTTC. The V gene is TRBV9, the J gene TRBJ2-5, with TRBD1 identical over 10 bases. V trimming: 0 bases; J trimming: 1 base; junction bases outside the gene matches: 3. This CDR3 is built from 16 residues. The germline V gene has CDR1 SGDLS and CDR2 YYNGEE.

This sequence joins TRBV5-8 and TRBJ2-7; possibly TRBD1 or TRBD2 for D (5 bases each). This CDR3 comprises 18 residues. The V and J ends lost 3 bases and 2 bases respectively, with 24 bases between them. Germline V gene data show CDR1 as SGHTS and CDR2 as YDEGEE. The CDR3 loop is CASSSNPPGPGRAYEQYF. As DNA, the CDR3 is TGTGCCAGCAGCTCAAATCCCCCCGGGCCGGGGCGGGCCTACGAGCAGTACTTC.

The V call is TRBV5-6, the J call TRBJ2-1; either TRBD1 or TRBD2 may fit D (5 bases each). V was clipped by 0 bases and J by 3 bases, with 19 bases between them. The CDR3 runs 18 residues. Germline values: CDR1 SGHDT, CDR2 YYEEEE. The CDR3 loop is CASSLGWDEVWGYNEQFF. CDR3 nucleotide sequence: TGTGCCAGCAGCTTGGGTTGGGACGAGGTTTGGGGCTACAATGAGCAGTTCTTC.

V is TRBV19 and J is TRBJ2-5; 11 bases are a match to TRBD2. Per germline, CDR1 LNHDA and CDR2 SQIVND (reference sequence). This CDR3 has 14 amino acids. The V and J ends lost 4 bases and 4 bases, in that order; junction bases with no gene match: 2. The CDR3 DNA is TGTGCCAGTAGTACCGGACTAGCGGGAGAGACCCAGTACTTC. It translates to CASSTGLAGETQYF.

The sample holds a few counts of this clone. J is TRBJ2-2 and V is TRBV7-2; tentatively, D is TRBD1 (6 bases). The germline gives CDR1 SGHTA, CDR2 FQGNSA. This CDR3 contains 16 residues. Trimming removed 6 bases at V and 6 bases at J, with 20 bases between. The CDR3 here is CASRAYGQPNSGELFF. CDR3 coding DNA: TGTGCCAGCAGGGCGTACGGACAGCCAAATTCCGGGGAGCTGTTTTTT.

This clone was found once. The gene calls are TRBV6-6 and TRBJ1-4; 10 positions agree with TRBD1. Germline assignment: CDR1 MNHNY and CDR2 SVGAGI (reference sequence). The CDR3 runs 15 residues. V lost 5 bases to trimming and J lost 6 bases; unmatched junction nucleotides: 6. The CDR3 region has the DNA TGTGCCAGCAGTCCCGACAGGGGGCGGGATGAAAAACTGTTTTTT. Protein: CASSPDRGRDEKLFF.

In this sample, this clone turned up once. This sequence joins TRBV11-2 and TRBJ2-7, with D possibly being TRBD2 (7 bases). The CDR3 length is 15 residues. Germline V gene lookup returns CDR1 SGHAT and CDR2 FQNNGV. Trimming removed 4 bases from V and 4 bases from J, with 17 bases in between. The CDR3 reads CASSWGGPSAYEQYF. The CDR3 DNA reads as TGTGCCAGCAGCTGGGGGGGCCCCAGCGCGTACGAGCAGTACTTC.